One and the same sample provided the 3 T cell receptor beta chains below, sequenced in a study of T cell responses to AZD1222 COVID-19 vaccine. Method: immunoSEQ multiplex PCR; TCRdb's copy keeps in-frame clones and lacks some. Counted here are 150,000 to 180,000 clones, over 70% occurring once; the ten biggest clones make up just over 9%. The input for sequencing was peripheral blood, taken 28 days after the second AZD1222 dose. The receptor source for this set is an adult who received the AZD1222 COVID-19 vaccine.

The CDR3 reads CASSWAGAGTDTQYF. CDR3 DNA sequence: TGTGCCAGCAGCTGGGCGGGAGCAGGCACAGATACGCAGTATTTT. The chain recombines TRBV9 with TRBJ2-3, with 7 bases fitting TRBD2. Germline V gene sequence: CDR1 SGDLS, CDR2 YYNGEE. V gave up 4 bases and J gave up 1 base; unmatched junction bases: 6. This CDR3 has 15 amino acids.

V is TRBV7-9 and J is TRBJ2-1; 8 bases agree with TRBD2. With 5 bases clipped from V and 5 bases from J, the junction kept 8 bases outside the gene matches. The CDR3 spans 15 residues. Germline CDR1 and CDR2: SEHNR and FQNEAQ (reference sequence). CDR3 protein: CASSRTTSGDNEQFF. CDR3 bases: TGTGCCAGCAGCCGAACTACTAGCGGAGACAATGAGCAGTTCTTC.

V usage is TRBV5-6 and J usage is TRBJ1-5; the D gene is possibly TRBD1 (6 bases). This CDR3 has 14 amino acids. Deletions cut 4 bases from V and 5 bases from J, with 13 bases between. CDR1 is SGHDT, CDR2 YYEEEE, per germline. For the CDR3, the DNA is TGTGCCAGCAGCGAGCGTCGGGGGCATCAGCCCCAGCATTTT. It yields the protein CASSERRGHQPQHF. Complete variable domain (other parts from reference TRBV5-6 and TRBJ1-5): DAGVTQSPTHLIKTRGQQVTLRCSPKSGHDTVSWYQQALGQGPQFIFQYYEEEERQRGNFPDRFSGHQFPNYSSELNVNALLLGDSALYLCASSERRGHQPQHFGDGTRLSIL.